A single sample is the source of the 26 T cell receptor beta chains below, sequenced in a study of T-cell reconstitution after alpha-beta-depleted transplantation in children. Researchers prepared the TCRbeta library using unique molecular identifiers, the study reports. TCRdb analysed the PCR reads with MiXCR anew, one entry per CDR3 protein. Among 500,000 to 600,000 distinct CDR3 sequences listed, less than 35% were seen once. This specimen was PBMCs from the stem cell graft donor, taken from the stem cell graft. The source is a human donor who donated a stem cell graft to a child with aplastic anemia.

The CDR3 nucleotides are TGCAGCGTAATTACCGGGACAGGGAGTAGTAATCAGCCCCAGCATTTT. Translating gives CSVITGTGSSNQPQHF. The chain uses TRBV29-1 and TRBJ1-5; 9 nucleotides match TRBD1. The V gene end was trimmed by 6 bases and the J gene end by 4 bases; junction bases not matched to a gene: 13. Germline V gives CDR1 SQVTM, CDR2 ANQGSEA. The CDR3 spans 16 residues.

The chain employs TRBV4-3 and TRBJ2-1; 16 nucleotides align to TRBD2. J was trimmed by 9 bases and V by 4 bases; bases with no gene match: 9. Germline values: CDR1 LGHNA, CDR2 YSLEER. CDR3 size: 17 residues. The DNA of the CDR3 is TGCGCCAGCAGCCGCGGGACTAGCGGGAGGGCCGGGGGTGAGCAGTTCTTC. It yields the protein CASSRGTSGRAGGEQFF.

This clonotype was seen a few times. V and J are TRBV11-2 and TRBJ2-1, with TRBD1 identical over 7 bases. CDR1 SGHAT and CDR2 FQNNGV come from the germline V gene. V was pared by 4 bases and J by 2 bases, with 20 bases of the junction left unmatched. The CDR3 is 20 residues long. The CDR3 nucleotides read TGTGCCAGCAGCTCGATCACATTGACAGGGCTTGGGATCCCCTACAATGAGCAGTTCTTC. This encodes CASSSITLTGLGIPYNEQFF.

Note on this clonotype: A junction boundary mismatches the germline segment, possibly from a read error. V and J are TRBV5-1 and TRBJ2-5, with 15 bases fitting TRBD2. The CDR3 totals 19 residues. The germline V gene encodes CDR1 SGHRS and CDR2 YFSETQ. The CDR3 coding sequence is TGCGCCAGCAGCTTGGGTTATTGGACTAGCGGGAGGGTCCAAGAGACCAAGTACTTC. Its translation is CASSLGYWTSGRVQETKYF.

The chain joins TRBV30 to TRBJ2-7, with a possible D match to TRBD1 (6 bases). The CDR3 contains 14 residues. Trimming removed 1 base from V and 4 bases from J, with 14 bases in between. In germline, CDR1 is GTSNPN, CDR2 SVGIG (reference sequence). This chain's CDR3 is CAWSALDGTYEQYF. The CDR3 DNA is TGTGCCTGGAGTGCTCTCGACGGGACATACGAGCAGTACTTC. The variable domain in full, with the rest retrieved from reference TRBV30 and TRBJ2-7, is SQTIHQWPATLVQPVGSPLSLECTVEGTSNPNLYWYRQAAGRGLQLLFYSVGIGQISSEVPQNLSASRPQDRQFILSSKKLLLSDSGFYLCAWSALDGTYEQYFGPGTRLTVT.

The CDR3 DNA follows: TGTGCCAGCAGTCCAAAGACAGGGGGCCACTACGAGCAGTACTTC. It specifies CASSPKTGGHYEQYF. The gene calls are TRBV27 and TRBJ2-7, with TRBD1 identical over 10 bases. The germline V gene encodes CDR1 MNHEY and CDR2 SMNVEV (reference sequence). After removal of 5 bases from V and 3 bases from J, the junction contained 7 bases not matched to a gene. The CDR3 spans 15 residues.

The genes are TRBV7-9 and TRBJ2-2; D is unresolved. Germline V gives CDR1 SEHNR, CDR2 FQNEAQ (reference sequence). The ends were cut back, 10 bases at V and 3 bases at J, with 6 bases in the middle. The CDR3 contains 11 residues. Here the CDR3 DNA reads TGTGCCATACGAGACACCGGGGAGCTGTTTTTT. It codes for CAIRDTGELFF.

The table lists this clonotype with a few counts. The chain carries TRBV7-2 and TRBJ2-2; D not certain. This CDR3 spans 14 amino acids. The ends were cut back, 5 bases at V and 0 bases at J, with 7 bases in the middle. Germline values: CDR1 SGHTA, CDR2 FQGNSA. In DNA, the CDR3 is TGTGCCAGCAGCGCGCGCCCGAACACCGGGGAGCTGTTTTTT. The encoded protein is CASSARPNTGELFF.

This sequence joins TRBV9 and TRBJ2-4; perhaps D is TRBD1 or TRBD2 (5 bases each). The V gene lost 3 bases and the J gene lost 7 bases, with 11 bases spanning the gap. From germline, CDR1 is SGDLS and CDR2 YYNGEE. The CDR3 is 13 amino acids. The CDR3 spells CASSAIEGNIQYF. The CDR3 bases are TGTGCCAGCAGCGCCATTGAGGGGAACATTCAGTACTTC.

The chain carries TRBV15 and TRBJ2-3; TRBD2 aligns across 8 bases. The junction had 13 bases not matched to a gene; V was cut back by 6 bases and J by 5 bases. CDR3 size: 16 residues. Germline-derived CDR1 and CDR2 are LNHNV and YYDKDF (reference sequence). The CDR3 DNA reads TGTGCCACCAGTCGGCTTACGGGGAGCGGGGGAGATACGCAGTATTTT. As protein: CATSRLTGSGGDTQYF.

This chain joins TRBV4-2 and TRBJ2-3, with D perhaps assigned TRBD1 or TRBD2 (5 bases each). The CDR3 spans 16 residues. Trimming shortened V by 4 bases and J by 6 bases, and 20 bases separated the two germline ends. Germline-derived CDR1 and CDR2 are LGHNA and YNFKEQ. CDR3 in DNA: TGTGCCAGCAGCCGGGGGAGCCCCGCGCTAACGGATACGCAGTATTTT. Its protein is CASSRGSPALTDTQYF.

The sample holds a few counts of this clonotype. The chain couples TRBV5-1 to TRBJ1-2, with D tentatively TRBD1 (5 bases). The V gene's germline CDR1 is SGHRS and CDR2 YFSETQ. CDR3 length equals 13 residues. Between the trimmed V and J ends, which lost 6 bases and 1 base, there was a span of 10 bases. DNA of the CDR3: TGCGCCAGCACCGACAGTGTTAACTATGGCTACACCTTC. This gives the protein CASTDSVNYGYTF.

This clonotype was detected only a few times. The chain combines TRBV29-1 with TRBJ1-2; D unresolved. Deletions cut 1 base from V and 8 bases from J, with 8 bases between. The germline V gene has CDR1 SQVTM and CDR2 ANQGSEA. This CDR3 is built from 11 residues. In DNA form, the CDR3 reads TGCAGCGTTGAAGGCGGGTGGGGCTACACCTTC. Its translation: CSVEGGWGYTF. Full variable domain (rest looked up from reference TRBV29-1 and TRBJ1-2): SAVISQKPSRDICQRGTSLTIQCQVDSQVTMMFWYRQQPGQSLTLIATANQGSEATYESGFVIDKFPISRPNLTFSTLTVSNMSPEDSSIYLCSVEGGWGYTFGSGTRLTVV.

This clonotype was observed a handful of times. V is TRBV12-3 or TRBV12-4 and J is TRBJ1-2; 8 positions match TRBD1. V trimming: 6 bases; J trimming: 7 bases; junction bases outside the gene matches: 7. The CDR3 covers 13 residues. DNA for the CDR3: TGTGCCAGCAGACCGACAGGGGATCGTGGCTACACCTTC. Translated, it gives CASRPTGDRGYTF.

This clonotype has only one observation. The V call is TRBV28, the J call TRBJ2-2; D might be TRBD1 (5 bases). CDR1 and CDR2 (germline): MDHEN, SYDVKM. CDR3 length equals 17 residues. Trimming left V 5 bases short and J 5 bases short, with 21 bases between. The chain's CDR3 is CASSPSGAGQRTGELFF. For the CDR3, the DNA is TGTGCCAGCAGTCCCTCGGGTGCAGGGCAAAGAACCGGGGAGCTGTTTTTT. The full variable domain, its missing parts supplied by reference TRBV28 and TRBJ2-2, is DVKVTQSSRYLVKRTGEKVFLECVQDMDHENMFWYRQDPGLGLRLIYFSYDVKMKEKGDIPEGYSVSREKKERFSLILESASTNQTSMYLCASSPSGAGQRTGELFFGEGSRLTVL.

This clonotype was picked up a small number of times. The V call is TRBV10-2, the J call TRBJ1-6; D is unclear. CDR1 is WSHSY and CDR2 is SAAADI in the germline V gene. The CDR3 has 16 amino acids. V lost 2 bases, J lost 8 bases, and 16 bases lay in between. CDR3 DNA: TGCGCCAGCAGTGAGGGCGGCGTGAGGATTGATTCACCCCTCCACTTT. It yields the protein CASSEGGVRIDSPLHF.

The chain links TRBV18 to TRBJ2-7; 7 bases fit TRBD1. The CDR3 covers 13 residues. Per germline, CDR1 KGHSH and CDR2 LQKENI. Trimming removed 6 bases from V and 2 bases from J; junction bases left unmatched: 4. The CDR3 DNA is TGTGCCAGCTCCCGGACAGGAACCTACGAGCAGTACTTC. It specifies CASSRTGTYEQYF. Variable domain in full (rest from reference TRBV18 and TRBJ2-7): NAGVMQNPRHLVRRRGQEARLRCSPMKGHSHVYWYRQLPEEGLKFMVYLQKENIIDESGMPKERFSAEFPKEGPSILRIQQVVRGDSAAYFCASSRTGTYEQYFGPGTRLTVT.

This clonotype appeared a few times. The chain is built from TRBV7-2 and TRBJ2-7, with TRBD2 matching 9 bases. This CDR3 spans 15 amino acids. Per the germline V gene, CDR1 is SGHTA and CDR2 is FQGNSA. The J segment lost 3 bases and the V segment lost 1 base, leaving 4 bases of the junction unmatched. CDR3 in amino acids: CASSLELAGFYEQYF. The CDR3 DNA follows: TGTGCCAGCAGCTTAGAACTAGCGGGCTTCTACGAGCAGTACTTC.

Only a few counts were recorded for this clonotype. The V call is TRBV30, the J call TRBJ1-1; possibly TRBD1 for D (6 bases). Germline assignment: CDR1 GTSNPN and CDR2 SVGIG (reference sequence). The V gene lost 5 bases and the J gene lost 5 bases, with 21 bases spanning the gap. The CDR3 contains 15 residues. The CDR3 is CAWGAGRGRLTEAFF. The CDR3 bases are TGTGCCTGGGGGGCGGGCAGGGGTAGACTAACTGAAGCTTTCTTT.

The rearrangement joins TRBV11-2 to TRBJ1-5; D may be TRBD1 (5 bases). CDR1 is SGHAT, CDR2 FQNNGV, per germline. The CDR3 covers 16 residues. Trimming removed 0 bases at V and 4 bases at J, with 13 bases between. The chain's CDR3 is CASSLEGGARNQPQHF. The CDR3, as DNA: TGTGCCAGCAGCTTAGAGGGCGGGGCTCGTAATCAGCCCCAGCATTTT.

The genes are TRBV5-1 and TRBJ1-5, with TRBD1 identical over 7 bases. J was trimmed by 4 bases and V by 5 bases; bases with no gene match: 9. This CDR3 comprises 15 residues. CDR1 SGHRS and CDR2 YFSETQ come from the germline V gene. CDR3 residues: CASRPGRGQNQPQHF. Written as DNA, the CDR3 is TGCGCCAGCAGGCCGGGGAGGGGGCAAAATCAGCCCCAGCATTTT.

V gene TRBV15 combines with J gene TRBJ2-7, with no clear D. CDR3 length: 13 amino acids. Germline V gives CDR1 LNHNV, CDR2 YYDKDF (reference sequence). Trimming took off 0 bases at V and 4 bases at J, with 7 bases between the two ends. In DNA, the CDR3 is TGTGCCACCAGCAGAGATCCGGGTTACGAGCAGTACGTC. Encoded protein: CATSRDPGYEQYV.

The rearrangement links TRBV23-1 to TRBJ2-3; the match to TRBD1 covers 8 bases. TRBV23-1 is filed as an ORF, its function uncertain. This CDR3 has 16 residues. Germline trimming cut 4 bases from V and 5 bases from J; bases unmatched to any gene: 11. The CDR3 protein is CASSPRTGCYKDTQYF. The CDR3 nucleotides are TGCGCCAGCAGTCCTAGGACAGGGTGCTATAAAGATACGCAGTATTTT.

To note about this clonotype: Relative to the germline gene, one junction end is altered; a read error may explain this. The V call is TRBV29-1, the J call TRBJ2-4; maybe TRBD2 (5 bases). The length of the CDR3 is 15 residues. Germline V gene lookup returns CDR1 SQVTM and CDR2 ANQGSEA. The DNA of the CDR3 is TGCAGCGCAGTGGAGGCCCCGGTAGCCAAAAACAGTCAGTACTTC. The encoded protein is CSAVEAPVAKNSQYF.

The chain carries TRBV29-1 and TRBJ1-1; 7 bases fit TRBD1. In germline, CDR1 is SQVTM, CDR2 ANQGSEA. V lost 5 bases to trimming and J lost 10 bases; unmatched junction nucleotides: 19. There are 15 residues in the CDR3. CDR3 DNA: TGCAGCGTTACAAAAGGGGGCCAGGGAATCCCAGCAGCTTTCTTT. Translation gives CSVTKGGQGIPAAFF. Drawing the rest from reference TRBV29-1 and TRBJ1-1, the complete variable domain is SAVISQKPSRDICQRGTSLTIQCQVDSQVTMMFWYRQQPGQSLTLIATANQGSEATYESGFVIDKFPISRPNLTFSTLTVSNMSPEDSSIYLCSVTKGGQGIPAAFFGQGTRLTVV.

In this sample, this clonotype turned up once. This chain uses TRBV19 with TRBJ1-2; 10 bases align to TRBD1. CDR1 LNHDA and CDR2 SQIVND come from the germline V gene (reference sequence). The CDR3 is 14 amino acids. Trimming removed 5 bases from V and 3 bases from J; junction bases left unmatched: 3. For the CDR3, the DNA is TGTGCCAGTAGTGGACAGGGGGGCGACTATGGCTACACCTTC. It yields the protein CASSGQGGDYGYTF.